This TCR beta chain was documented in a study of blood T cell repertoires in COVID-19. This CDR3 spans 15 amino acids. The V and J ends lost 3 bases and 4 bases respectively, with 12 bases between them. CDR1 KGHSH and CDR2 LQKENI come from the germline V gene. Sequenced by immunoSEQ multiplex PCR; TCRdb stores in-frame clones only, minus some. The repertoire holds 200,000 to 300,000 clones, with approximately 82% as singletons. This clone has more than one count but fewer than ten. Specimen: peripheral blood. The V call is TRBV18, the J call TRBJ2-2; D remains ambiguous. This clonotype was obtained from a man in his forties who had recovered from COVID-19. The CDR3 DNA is TGTGCCAGCTCACCTAACAGACGTAGCACCGGGGAGCTGTTTTTT. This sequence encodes CASSPNRRSTGELFF. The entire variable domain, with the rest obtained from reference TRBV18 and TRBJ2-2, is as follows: NAGVMQNPRHLVRRRGQEARLRCSPMKGHSHVYWYRQLPEEGLKFMVYLQKENIIDESGMPKERFSAEFPKEGPSILRIQQVVRGDSAAYFCASSPNRRSTGELFFGEGSRLTVL.